The rows below give T cell receptor beta chains drawn from one sample of a study of cytomegalovirus exposure and HLA in healthy donors. Some clones are missing from TCRdb's copy, which holds only in-frame ones; the method was immunoSEQ multiplex PCR. The sample contains 200,000 or so clones, around 73% of which appear only once. The material sequenced was PBMCs. The receptors come from a male donor in good health and CMV-seronegative. CDR3s include the opening cysteine and the closing phenylalanine or tryptophan. Each record gives: V gene, J gene, clone size, D gene, CDR3 DNA, CDR3 protein. The D gene is left open where the match is weak. Some rows mark clone size as missing; the rest say once, few, many or name a class of expanded clone.

TRBV21-1	TRBJ1-2	NA	NA	TGTGCCAGCAGCAAAGCCTTAACCGGGACAGGCTTTAACTATGGCTACACCTTC	CASSKALTGTGFNYGYTF
TRBV6-1	TRBJ1-6	NA	TRBD1	TGTGCCAGTATACAGGGGCCCAGTAGTTCACCCCTCCACTTT	CASIQGPSSSPLHF
TRBV11-1	TRBJ2-3	NA	NA	TGTGCCAGCAGCCCGCAGGAGGGAGGCACAGATACGCAGTATTTT	CASSPQEGGTDTQYF
TRBV7-9	TRBJ1-4	NA	TRBD1	TGTGCCAGCAGCGCCGGTGACAGGGGGCCTGAAAAACTGTTTTTT	CASSAGDRGPEKLFF
TRBV6-5	TRBJ1-1	NA	NA	TGTGCCAGCAGGCGAACCTATGGGGGCGACACTGAAGCTTTCTTT	CASRRTYGGDTEAFF
TRBV28	TRBJ2-7	NA	TRBD1	TGTGCCAGCACTCCCACCGGGACAGGGGGCTACGAGCAGTACTTC	CASTPTGTGGYEQYF
TRBV5-1	TRBJ2-7	few	NA	TGCGCCAGCAGCTTGGCGCAAACCCCCGGCTACGAGCAGTACTTC	CASSLAQTPGYEQYF
TRBV28	TRBJ1-2	NA	NA	TGTGCCAGCAGTTCCTCTAACAGGGTTTATCGTGGCTACACCTTC	CASSSSNRVYRGYTF
TRBV5-1	TRBJ2-2	NA	TRBD2	TGCGCCAGCAGCTCACCTATGGGACTAGCGGGAGTGGGCACCGGGGAGCTGTTTTTT	CASSSPMGLAGVGTGELFF
TRBV19	TRBJ2-3	NA	NA	TGTGCCAGTAGTACCCGGGACTTAGGGGATACGCAGTATTTT	CASSTRDLGDTQYF
TRBV4-1	TRBJ2-7	once	TRBD2	TGCGCCAGCAGCCAGAGTCTGCGGGAGGGCCACGAGCAGTACTTC	CASSQSLREGHEQYF
TRBV2	TRBJ2-2	NA	TRBD2	TGTGCCAGCAAGTGGCTAGCGGGAGGTACCGGGGAGCTGTTTTTT	CASKWLAGGTGELFF
TRBV7-9	TRBJ1-1	few	NA	TGTGCCAGCATCCCCCCCCGGGGGAGGTCTGAAGCTTTCTTT	CASIPPRGRSEAFF
TRBV27	TRBJ1-2	NA	NA	TGTGCCAGCAGACGGGGCCGGGACAATGCTTATGGCTACACCTTC	CASRRGRDNAYGYTF
TRBV19	TRBJ1-5	NA	NA	TGTGCCAGTAGTCCCTCCCGGGTTGGCAATCAGCCCCAGCATTTT	CASSPSRVGNQPQHF
TRBV6-1	TRBJ2-5	NA	NA	TGTGCCAGCAGTGAATGGAGTGGGGGGAGACGCCAAGAGACCCAGTACTTC	CASSEWSGGRRQETQYF
TRBV9	TRBJ2-2	NA	NA	TGTGCCAGCAGCGTAGCAGGGCCGAACACCGGGGAGCTGTTTTTT	CASSVAGPNTGELFF
TRBV11-3	TRBJ2-7	NA	TRBD1	TGTGCCAGCAGCCTGGGGACAGCCTACGAGCAGTACTTC	CASSLGTAYEQYF
TRBV10-1	TRBJ2-7	NA	TRBD1	TGCGCCAGCAGTGAGATTGACAGGGGGCCCTACGAGCAGTACTTC	CASSEIDRGPYEQYF
TRBV2	TRBJ2-3	once	NA	TGTGCCAGCAAGAGAGCGGGCGTCACAGATACGCAGTATTTT	CASKRAGVTDTQYF
TRBV7-2	TRBJ2-4	NA	TRBD2	TGTGCCAGCAGCTTAGTGGCACTAGCGGGGGTCGCCAAAAACATTCAGTACTTC	CASSLVALAGVAKNIQYF
TRBV7-6	TRBJ2-2	NA	TRBD2	TGTGCCAGCAGTCAACTAGCGGGAGGTCGAACCGGGGAGCTGTTTTTT	CASSQLAGGRTGELFF
TRBV11-3	TRBJ1-1	NA	NA	TGTGCCAGCAGTATATCCAACACTGAAGCTTTCTTT	CASSISNTEAFF
TRBV9	TRBJ2-6	NA	NA	TGTGCCAGCGGCCCTGGGGGGGCCGGGGCCAACGTCCTGACTTTC	CASGPGGAGANVLTF
TRBV19	TRBJ2-7	NA	TRBD2	TGTGCCAGTAGTATTGAAGGACTAGCCTACGAGCAGTACTTC	CASSIEGLAYEQYF
TRBV5-6	TRBJ1-5	NA	NA	TGTGCCAGCAGCCCCGGCGGGGGCGACAATCAGCCCCAGCATTTT	CASSPGGGDNQPQHF
TRBV9	TRBJ2-7	NA	TRBD1	TGTGCCAGCAGTGTGACAGGGATAGTAGACGAGCAGTACTTC	CASSVTGIVDEQYF
TRBV6-1	TRBJ2-2	NA	TRBD2	TGTGCCAGCAGTGCCGGGACTAGCGGGACCGGGGAGCTGTTTTTT	CASSAGTSGTGELFF
TRBV5-1	TRBJ2-1	NA	TRBD2	TGCGCCAGCGACTACGGGGAGGGAAAACAGTCCTACAATGAGCAGTTCTTC	CASDYGEGKQSYNEQFF
TRBV28	TRBJ2-7	NA	NA	TGTGCCAGCAGTTTCTGGGAGACTAGGGGCGAGCAGTACTTC	CASSFWETRGEQYF
TRBV29-1	TRBJ1-1	once	NA	TGCAGCGTTAAAACAGGGAGTAAGACTGAAGCTTTCTTT	CSVKTGSKTEAFF
TRBV11-3	TRBJ2-1	NA	TRBD2	TGTGCCAGCAGCTTAGCGGGAGGGTACAATGAGCAGTTCTTC	CASSLAGGYNEQFF
TRBV30	TRBJ1-2	NA	NA	TGTGCCTGGAGTCGCGGGACGGAGCTTGGAGGCTACACCTTC	CAWSRGTELGGYTF
TRBV6-6	TRBJ2-7	few	TRBD1	TGTGCCAGCAGCGGGGACAGGGACTACGAGCAGTACTTC	CASSGDRDYEQYF
TRBV6-1	TRBJ1-1	few	NA	TGTGCCAGCACGGAGAGTTCGGCTGAAGCTTTCTTT	CASTESSAEAFF
TRBV5-5	TRBJ2-3	NA	TRBD2	TGTGCCAGCAGCCCTCTAGCGGCATTCACAGATACGCAGTATTTT	CASSPLAAFTDTQYF
TRBV10-1	TRBJ2-7	once	TRBD2	TGCGCCAGCAGCACTAGCGGGGGAGAGCAGTACTTC	CASSTSGGEQYF
TRBV30	TRBJ1-6	NA	NA	TGTGCCTGGGGACAGAATAATTCACCCCTCCACTTT	CAWGQNNSPLHF
TRBV27	TRBJ2-5	NA	NA	TGTGCCAGCAGTTCGCCCCGAGGGCTGGGACAAGAGACCCAGTACTTC	CASSSPRGLGQETQYF
TRBV29-1	TRBJ2-1	few	TRBD2	TGCGGGACGTCCCTAGCGGGAGGGCCCAATGAGCAGTTCTTC	CGTSLAGGPNEQFF
TRBV5-1	TRBJ1-5	NA	TRBD1	TGCGCCAGCAGTCCCATTCCCGGGACAGGAGGCCGAAATCAGCCCCAGCATTTT	CASSPIPGTGGRNQPQHF
TRBV5-1	TRBJ2-7	NA	TRBD2	TGCGCCAGCAGCTCGGGACTAGCGGGAGTTTACGAGCAGTACTTC	CASSSGLAGVYEQYF
TRBV5-1	TRBJ2-7	NA	NA	TGCGCCAGCAGCCGGGACTCCCAAGGCTCCTACGAGCAGTACTTC	CASSRDSQGSYEQYF
TRBV19	TRBJ2-2	NA	TRBD2	TGTGCCAGTACCTCACCGGGACTAGCGGACACCGGGGAGCTGTTTTTT	CASTSPGLADTGELFF
TRBV29-1	TRBJ2-7	NA	NA	TGCAGCGTTGAAAAATTACAGCCGGGAGAGCAGTACTTC	CSVEKLQPGEQYF
TRBV7-3	TRBJ2-5	NA	NA	TGTGCCAGCAGCCCTAACTCAGGTCTAAAAGAGACCCAGTACTTC	CASSPNSGLKETQYF
TRBV6-1	TRBJ2-7	few	TRBD1	TGTGCCAGCAGTGACCACGGGACAGGGTACGAGCAGTACTTC	CASSDHGTGYEQYF
TRBV5-5	TRBJ1-4	NA	NA	TGTGCCAGCAGCCCCTTTGTTGGAGACCTGACGTTTTTT	CASSPFVGDLTFF
TRBV7-9	TRBJ1-4	NA	NA	TGTTCCAGCAGCTCACAGGGCTTAAATGAAAAACTGTTTTTT	CSSSSQGLNEKLFF
TRBV29-1	TRBJ2-1	NA	NA	TGCAGCGTTGGACAGGTGGTGGGCGATGAGCAGTTCTTC	CSVGQVVGDEQFF
TRBV9	TRBJ2-2	once	NA	TGTGCCAGCAGCGCCGGAGCAGGGCCGAACACCGGGGAGCTGTTTTTT	CASSAGAGPNTGELFF
TRBV5-6	TRBJ2-7	NA	NA	TGTGCCAGCAGCCCTTCGGACAGAGACTACGAGCAGTACTTC	CASSPSDRDYEQYF